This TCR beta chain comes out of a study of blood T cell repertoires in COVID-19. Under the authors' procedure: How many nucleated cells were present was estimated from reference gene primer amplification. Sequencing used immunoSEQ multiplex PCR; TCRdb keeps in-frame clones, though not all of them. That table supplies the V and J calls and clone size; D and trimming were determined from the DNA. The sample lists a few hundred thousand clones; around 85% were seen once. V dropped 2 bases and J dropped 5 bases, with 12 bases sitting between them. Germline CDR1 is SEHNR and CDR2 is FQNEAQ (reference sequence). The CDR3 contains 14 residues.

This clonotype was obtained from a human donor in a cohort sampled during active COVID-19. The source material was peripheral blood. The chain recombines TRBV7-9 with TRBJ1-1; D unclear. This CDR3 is CASSLLPALTEAFF. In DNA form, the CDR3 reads TGTGCCAGCAGCTTACTTCCCGCGTTGACTGAAGCTTTCTTT.